One sample yielded the 20 T cell receptor beta chains listed below, sequenced in a study of T cell responses to AZD1222 COVID-19 vaccine. Using immunoSEQ multiplex PCR, the repertoire was profiled, and TCRdb retains in-frame clones only, with some absent. The data show 80,000 to 90,000 clones, about 93% seen once. The sequencing here drew on peripheral blood, taken on day 0 of MenACWY control vaccination. The receptors were sampled from an adult in good health.

The chain has TRBV6-2 or TRBV6-3 and TRBJ1-5, with D hard to call. The length of the CDR3 is 13 residues. CDR1 is MNHEY and CDR2 is SVGEGT in the germline V gene. The V gene lost 4 bases and the J gene lost 0 bases, with 4 bases spanning the gap. The CDR3 DNA sequence: TGTGCCAGCAGTTGGGGTAGCAATCAGCCCCAGCATTTT. Translating gives CASSWGSNQPQHF.

The chain employs TRBV3-1 (or the pseudogene TRBV3-2) and TRBJ2-3; D is unresolved. Germline V gene data show CDR1 as LGHDT and CDR2 as YNNKEL (reference sequence). There are 13 residues in the CDR3. Between the trimmed V and J ends, which lost 3 bases and 0 bases, there was a span of 4 bases. CDR3 DNA sequence: TGTGCCAGCAGCCACCTCAGCACAGATACGCAGTATTTT. Translated: CASSHLSTDTQYF.

The genes are TRBV28 and TRBJ2-7, with 7 nucleotides matching TRBD2. CDR3 length: 15 amino acids. Per germline, CDR1 MDHEN and CDR2 SYDVKM. J was trimmed by 2 bases and V by 2 bases; bases with no gene match: 6. CDR3 region: CASSLDLADAYEQYF. The CDR3 DNA is TGTGCCAGCAGTTTAGACCTAGCGGACGCCTACGAGCAGTACTTC.

The V gene is TRBV6-1, the J gene TRBJ1-2; no clear D. With 2 bases removed from V and 2 bases from J, the gap between germline ends came to 21 bases. The CDR3 contains 18 residues. Germline V gene sequence: CDR1 MNHNS, CDR2 SASEGT. DNA of the CDR3: TGTGCCAGCAGTGAAAGGCAGTTGCGTGAGGACCTGAACTATGGCTACACCTTC. Amino acid sequence: CASSERQLREDLNYGYTF.

V usage is TRBV19 and J usage is TRBJ1-2; D gene uncertain. Germline V gene lookup returns CDR1 LNHDA and CDR2 SQIVND (reference sequence). The germline V and J ends were trimmed by 7 bases and 0 bases, with 15 bases remaining between them. The CDR3 extends over 15 amino acids. The CDR3 loop reads CASMGSEVTNYGYTF. The CDR3 nucleotides are TGTGCCAGTATGGGTTCGGAGGTTACTAACTATGGCTACACCTTC.

V and J are TRBV25-1 and TRBJ1-4, with D possibly matching TRBD1 (6 bases). The CDR3 is 15 amino acids. The V gene's germline CDR1 is MGHDK and CDR2 SYGVNS. Trimming removed 6 bases at V and 5 bases at J, with 16 bases between. DNA of the CDR3: TGTGCCAGCAGACCCAGGGGCGAAAAAAATGAAAAACTGTTTTTT. Translation gives CASRPRGEKNEKLFF. Combining the CDR3 with reference TRBV25-1 and TRBJ1-4 gives the whole variable domain EADIYQTPRYLVIGTGKKITLECSQTMGHDKMYWYQQDPGMELHLIHYSYGVNSTEKGDLSSESTVSRIRTEHFPLTLESARPSHTSQYLCASRPRGEKNEKLFFGSGTQLSVL.

Regarding this clone: Other nucleotide sequences in the sample specify the same CDR3. The chain has TRBV28 and TRBJ1-4; D is ambiguous. The ends were cut back, 5 bases at V and 4 bases at J, with 5 bases in the middle. This CDR3 region has 12 residues. Germline V gene lookup returns CDR1 MDHEN and CDR2 SYDVKM. The CDR3: CASSLRNEKLFF. In DNA, the CDR3 is TGTGCCAGCAGTCTGCGTAATGAAAAACTGTTTTTT.

V is TRBV19 and J is TRBJ2-1; D call uncertain. Germline CDR1 reads LNHDA; CDR2 reads SQIVND (reference sequence). The CDR3 is 15 amino acids. V lost 5 bases and J lost 4, with 15 bases in between. DNA for the CDR3: TGTGCCAGTAGTCCTGGGCCTGCCCCATACAATGAGCAGTTCTTC. Translated: CASSPGPAPYNEQFF.

The genes are TRBV6-1 and TRBJ1-6; D call uncertain. The CDR3 has 14 residues. From germline, CDR1 is MNHNS and CDR2 SASEGT. Trimming shortened V by 3 bases and J by 9 bases, and 12 bases separated the two germline ends. In nucleotides, the CDR3 is TGTGCCAGCAGTGATTTGTTCCATAGTTCACCCCTCCACTTT. Amino acid sequence: CASSDLFHSSPLHF.

The V call is TRBV4-2, the J call TRBJ1-2; TRBD1 might be the D (6 bases). Germline CDR1 is LGHNA and CDR2 is YNFKEQ. This CDR3 region has 16 residues. The germline V and J ends were trimmed by 1 base and 6 bases, with 18 bases remaining between them. The CDR3 DNA is TGTGCCAGCAGCCAAGCACGGGGGCGGATCGCCGATGGCTACACCTTC. Translating gives CASSQARGRIADGYTF.

V gene TRBV13 combines with J gene TRBJ1-3; tentative D call: TRBD1 (5 bases). Germline lookup yields CDR1 PRHDT and CDR2 FYEKMQ (reference sequence). CDR3 length: 15 residues. Trimming left V 5 bases short and J 0 bases short, with 11 bases between. The CDR3 sequence: CASSELGTSGNTIYF. The CDR3 DNA reads as TGTGCCAGCAGCGAGTTGGGGACCTCTGGAAACACCATATATTTT.

V and J are TRBV7-8 and TRBJ2-1; no clear D. The CDR3 has 15 amino acids. The germline V gene has CDR1 SGHVS and CDR2 FQNEAQ. V was pared by 4 bases and J by 4 bases, with 14 bases between. In DNA form, the CDR3 reads TGTGCCAGCAGCTCCGCAACTGGGCCTTACAATGAGCAGTTCTTC. It is translated as CASSSATGPYNEQFF. Drawing the rest from reference TRBV7-8 and TRBJ2-1, the complete variable domain is GAGVSQSPRYKVAKRGQDVALRCDPISGHVSLFWYQQALGQGPEFLTYFQNEAQLDKSGLPSDRFFAERPEGSVSTLKIQRTQQEDSAVYLCASSSATGPYNEQFFGPGTRLTVL.

The chain recombines TRBV28 with TRBJ1-1; 7 bases agree with TRBD1. J gave up 2 bases and V 10 bases, and 7 bases lay outside the gene matches. Germline assignment: CDR1 MDHEN and CDR2 SYDVKM. CDR3 size: 13 residues. The CDR3 sequence: CATLDRDNTEAFF. Written as DNA, the CDR3 is TGTGCCACCCTCGACAGGGATAACACTGAAGCTTTCTTT.

The chain carries TRBV11-1 and TRBJ1-1; TRBD1 might be the D (6 bases). CDR3 length equals 15 residues. Per the germline V gene, CDR1 is SGHAT and CDR2 is FQDESV (reference sequence). The ends were cut back, 4 bases at V and 10 bases at J, with 22 bases in the middle. The CDR3 bases are TGTGCCAGCAGCTCGACGATACAGGGAACTCGGCCAGCTTTCTTT. Protein sequence: CASSSTIQGTRPAFF.

This chain joins TRBV5-1 and TRBJ1-4; possibly TRBD1 for D (5 bases). The V and J ends lost 8 bases and 3 bases respectively, with 14 bases between them. The CDR3 loop spans 14 amino acids. Germline loops: CDR1 SGHRS, CDR2 YFSETQ. The CDR3 DNA sequence: TGCGCCAGTAACCAGGGAGTGGCTAATGAAAAACTGTTTTTT. Translating it yields CASNQGVANEKLFF.

This clone has just one count. This chain uses TRBV6-5 with TRBJ2-7, with unresolved D. Trimming took 2 bases from V and 3 from J, leaving 11 bases between them. Looked up from germline, CDR1 is MNHEY and CDR2 is SVGAGI. The CDR3 totals 14 residues. The CDR3 sequence is CASSYIAGNYEQYF. The CDR3 DNA follows: TGTGCCAGCAGTTACATCGCAGGAAACTACGAGCAGTACTTC.

The chain joins TRBV10-3 to TRBJ1-2; TRBD1 agrees at 11 bases. The germline V gene encodes CDR1 ENHRY and CDR2 SYGVKD. The CDR3 runs 14 residues. V lost 6 bases to trimming and J lost 1 base; unmatched junction nucleotides: 1. In nucleotides, the CDR3 is TGTGCCATCAGGGGACAGGGGGATAACTATGGCTACACCTTC. It yields the protein CAIRGQGDNYGYTF.

The chain has TRBV27 and TRBJ1-4, with D possibly matching TRBD1 (5 bases). The germline gives CDR1 MNHEY, CDR2 SMNVEV (reference sequence). Trimming removed 0 bases at V and 5 bases at J, with 10 bases between. The CDR3 runs to 15 residues. CDR3 nucleotides: TGTGCCAGCAGTTTATCAGGCCGGGGGAATGAAAAACTGTTTTTT. Translated, it gives CASSLSGRGNEKLFF. Full variable domain (rest looked up from reference TRBV27 and TRBJ1-4): EAQVTQNPRYLITVTGKKLTVTCSQNMNHEYMSWYRQDPGLGLRQIYYSMNVEVTDKGDVPEGYKVSRKEKRNFPLILESPSPNQTSLYFCASSLSGRGNEKLFFGSGTQLSVL.

This chain's CDR3 is CASSLGTGQPEAFF. CDR3 nucleotides: TGCGCCAGCAGCTTGGGGACAGGCCAACCAGAAGCTTTCTTT. The chain couples TRBV5-1 to TRBJ1-1; 7 nucleotides line up with TRBD1. The ends lost 0 bases at V and 8 bases at J; junction bases unmatched: 7. This CDR3 contains 14 residues. Germline CDR1 SGHRS, CDR2 YFSETQ.

The chain employs TRBV10-2 and TRBJ1-1, with unresolved D. The CDR3 spans 14 residues. CDR1 is WSHSY, CDR2 SAAADI, per germline. V lost 4 bases to trimming and J lost 1 base, with 10 bases between them. In DNA, the CDR3 is TGCGCCAGCAGTGTTCCAGGAACGAACACTGAAGCTTTCTTT. It codes for CASSVPGTNTEAFF.